Only a few counts were recorded for the clone carrying this T cell receptor beta chain. Its target is unknown. V lost 6 bases, J lost 6 bases, and 9 bases stayed unmatched. This CDR3 has 14 residues. Germline V gene sequence: CDR1 MNHNY, CDR2 SVGAGI (reference sequence). This entry is derived from a study of cytomegalovirus exposure and HLA in healthy donors. Study observations and caveats: For most TCR sequences rarity was the rule, although some public TCRs occurred in many donors.

Healthy bone marrow donors supplied every sample. The PCR employed 60 Vbeta primers together with 13 Jbeta primers. Libraries were prepared by immunoSEQ multiplex PCR; TCRdb keeps only in-frame clonotypes and omits some of them. The profile shows about 190,000 clones, about 77% of them singletons. The receptor was isolated from a man aged 30-40 years in good health and CMV-seropositive. Sequenced sample: PBMCs. This sequence joins TRBV6-6 and TRBJ1-1; 8 positions match TRBD1. The CDR3 here is CASSWKATGAEAFF. CDR3 bases: TGTGCCAGCAGCTGGAAAGCGACAGGGGCTGAAGCTTTCTTT.